The T cell receptor beta chain described here comes from a study of blood T cell repertoires in COVID-19. How the authors handled the data: It was from reference gene primer amplification that nucleated cell counts were estimated. Assay: immunoSEQ multiplex PCR; the TCRdb copy retains only in-frame clones and omits some. V, J and clone size were drawn from that table, and D and trimming were deduced from the DNA. In the table there are tens of thousands of clones, approximately 85% of which are singletons. The CDR3 is 18 amino acids. Germline V lookup: CDR1 MGHRA, CDR2 YSYEKL. V was cut by 0 bases and J by 5 bases, with 19 bases left in between.

The chain joins TRBV4-1 to TRBJ2-2, with D possibly TRBD2 on 5 matching bases. Material for sequencing was peripheral blood. This clonotype originated in a human donor in a cohort sampled during active COVID-19. The CDR3 bases are TGCGCCAGCAGCCAAGAAGAGGGCGCCCATCCGAGGACCGGGGAGCTGTTTTTT. It translates to CASSQEEGAHPRTGELFF.